This TCR beta chain was documented in a study of blood T cells in healthy people across ages. A sample-barcoded 5' primer and a J-beta primer mix were used in a second PCR of about 6 to 11 cycles. Every cDNA was tagged by a template-switch adaptor with 12 random nucleotides. Each CDR3 protein gets one entry after TCRdb re-called the 5' RACE reads with MiXCR. The table lists hundreds of thousands of distinct CDR3 sequences, approximately 52% of them singletons. The V end lost 6 bases, the J end lost 4 bases, and 20 bases lay between the germline ends. The CDR3 runs 15 residues. Per germline, CDR1 SGHTS and CDR2 YDEGEE. Healthy Caucasian individuals from Russia aged 6 to 90 were enrolled as donors.

This receptor was identified in an elderly woman in good health. The chain has TRBV5-8 and TRBJ2-7; TRBD2 might be the D (5 bases). Sequencing was performed on blood. CDR3 protein: CASTPTEVWPYEQYF. CDR3 sequence (DNA): TGTGCCAGCACCCCGACGGAGGTGTGGCCTTACGAGCAGTACTTC.